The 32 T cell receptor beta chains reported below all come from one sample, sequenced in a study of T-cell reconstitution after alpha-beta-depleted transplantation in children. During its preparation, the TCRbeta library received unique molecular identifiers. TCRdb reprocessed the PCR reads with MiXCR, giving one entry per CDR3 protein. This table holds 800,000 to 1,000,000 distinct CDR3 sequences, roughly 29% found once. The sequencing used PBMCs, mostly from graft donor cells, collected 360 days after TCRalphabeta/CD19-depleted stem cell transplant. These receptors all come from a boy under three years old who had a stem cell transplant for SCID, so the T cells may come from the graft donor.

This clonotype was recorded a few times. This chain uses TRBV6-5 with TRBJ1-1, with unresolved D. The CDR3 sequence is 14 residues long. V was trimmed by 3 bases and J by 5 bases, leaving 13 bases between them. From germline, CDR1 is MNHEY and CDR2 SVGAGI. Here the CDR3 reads CASSYGGWGTEAFF. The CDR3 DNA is TGTGCCAGCAGTTATGGTGGGTGGGGTACTGAAGCTTTCTTT.

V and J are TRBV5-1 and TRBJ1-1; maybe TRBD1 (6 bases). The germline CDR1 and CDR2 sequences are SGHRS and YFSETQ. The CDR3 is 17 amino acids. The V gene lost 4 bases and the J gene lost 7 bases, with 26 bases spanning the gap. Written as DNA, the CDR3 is TGCGCCAGCAGCGGAGTCGACAGGTTAATCGGACCGAGTGAAGCTTTCTTT. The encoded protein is CASSGVDRLIGPSEAFF.

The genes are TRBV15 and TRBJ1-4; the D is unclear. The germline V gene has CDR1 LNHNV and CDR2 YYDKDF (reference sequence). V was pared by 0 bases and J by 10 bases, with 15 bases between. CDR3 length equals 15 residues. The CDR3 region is CATSRDIRAGGKLFF. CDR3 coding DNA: TGTGCCACCAGCAGAGATATTAGGGCAGGCGGAAAACTGTTTTTT.

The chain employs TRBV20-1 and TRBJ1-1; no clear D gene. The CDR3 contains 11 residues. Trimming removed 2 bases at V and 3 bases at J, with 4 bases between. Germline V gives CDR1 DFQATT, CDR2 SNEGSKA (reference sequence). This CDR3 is CSARIDTEAFF. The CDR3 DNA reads TGCAGTGCTAGAATCGACACTGAAGCTTTCTTT.

DNA for the CDR3: TGTGCCAGTAGTATAGTACAGACAGGGACTTCAGAGACCCAGTACTTC. As protein: CASSIVQTGTSETQYF. The J gene is TRBJ2-5, the V gene TRBV19; tentative D call: TRBD1 (7 bases). There are 16 residues in the CDR3. The germline V and J ends were trimmed by 1 base and 4 bases, with 16 bases remaining between them. CDR1 is LNHDA and CDR2 is SQIVND in the germline V gene (reference sequence).

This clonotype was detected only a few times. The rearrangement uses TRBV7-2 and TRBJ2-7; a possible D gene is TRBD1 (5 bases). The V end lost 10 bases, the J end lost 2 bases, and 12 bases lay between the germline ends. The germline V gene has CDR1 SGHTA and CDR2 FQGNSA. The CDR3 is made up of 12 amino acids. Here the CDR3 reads CAIPLGAYEQYF. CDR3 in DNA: TGTGCCATCCCGTTAGGGGCCTACGAGCAGTACTTC.

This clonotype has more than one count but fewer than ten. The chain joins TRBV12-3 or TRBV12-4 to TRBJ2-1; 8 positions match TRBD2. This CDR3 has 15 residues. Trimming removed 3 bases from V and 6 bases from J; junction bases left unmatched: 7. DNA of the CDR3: TGTGCCAGCAGTTTCGGGGGGGCGAGAGGCAATGAGCAGTTCTTC. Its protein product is CASSFGGARGNEQFF.

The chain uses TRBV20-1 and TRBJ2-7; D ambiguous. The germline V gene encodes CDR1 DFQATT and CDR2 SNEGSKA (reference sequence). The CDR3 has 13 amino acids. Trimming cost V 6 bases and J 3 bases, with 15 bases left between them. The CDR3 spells CSALPVLRYEQYF. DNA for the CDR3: TGCAGTGCCCTACCGGTTTTACGCTACGAGCAGTACTTC.

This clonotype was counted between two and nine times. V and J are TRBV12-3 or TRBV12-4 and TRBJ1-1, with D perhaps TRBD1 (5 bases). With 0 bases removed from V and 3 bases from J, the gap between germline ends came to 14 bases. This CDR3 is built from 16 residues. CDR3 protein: CASSLAPRGRYTEAFF. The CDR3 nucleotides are TGTGCCAGCAGTTTAGCCCCTCGGGGGAGGTACACTGAAGCTTTCTTT.

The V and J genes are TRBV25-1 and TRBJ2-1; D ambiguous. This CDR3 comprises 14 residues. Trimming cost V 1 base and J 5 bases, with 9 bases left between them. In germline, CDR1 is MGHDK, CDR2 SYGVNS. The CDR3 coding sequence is TGTGCCAGCAGTGAATGGCCCCGTAACAATGAGCAGTTCTTC. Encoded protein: CASSEWPRNNEQFF.

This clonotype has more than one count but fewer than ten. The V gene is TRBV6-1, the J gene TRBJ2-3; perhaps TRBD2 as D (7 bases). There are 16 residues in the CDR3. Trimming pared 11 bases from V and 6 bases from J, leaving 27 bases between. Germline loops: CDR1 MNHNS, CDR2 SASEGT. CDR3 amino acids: CACSSRAGASKDTQYF. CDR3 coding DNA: TGTGCCTGCTCTAGTAGGGCGGGGGCCAGCAAGGATACGCAGTATTTT.

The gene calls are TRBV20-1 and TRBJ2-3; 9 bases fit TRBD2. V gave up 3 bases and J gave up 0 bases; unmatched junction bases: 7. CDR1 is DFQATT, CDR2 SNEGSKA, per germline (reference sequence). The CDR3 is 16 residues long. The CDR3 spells CSARSSGGRSTDTQYF. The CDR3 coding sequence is TGCAGTGCTAGGAGTAGCGGGGGACGAAGCACAGATACGCAGTATTTT.

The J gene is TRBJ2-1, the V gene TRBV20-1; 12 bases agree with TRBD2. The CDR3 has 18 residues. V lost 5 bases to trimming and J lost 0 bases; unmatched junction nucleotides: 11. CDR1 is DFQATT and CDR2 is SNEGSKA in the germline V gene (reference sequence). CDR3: CSARRLAGAPSSYNEQFF. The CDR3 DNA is TGCAGTGCTCGACGACTAGCGGGGGCTCCGAGCTCCTACAATGAGCAGTTCTTC.

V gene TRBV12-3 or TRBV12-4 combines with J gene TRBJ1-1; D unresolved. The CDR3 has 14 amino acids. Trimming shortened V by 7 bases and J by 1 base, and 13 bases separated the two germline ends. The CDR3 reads CASTKTGGNTEAFF. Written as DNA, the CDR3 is TGTGCCAGCACCAAGACTGGAGGGAACACTGAAGCTTTCTTT.

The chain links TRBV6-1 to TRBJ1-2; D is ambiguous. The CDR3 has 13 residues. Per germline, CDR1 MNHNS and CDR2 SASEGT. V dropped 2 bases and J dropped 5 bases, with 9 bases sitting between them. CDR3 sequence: CASSERSAYGYTF. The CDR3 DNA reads TGTGCCAGCAGTGAACGAAGCGCTTATGGCTACACCTTC.

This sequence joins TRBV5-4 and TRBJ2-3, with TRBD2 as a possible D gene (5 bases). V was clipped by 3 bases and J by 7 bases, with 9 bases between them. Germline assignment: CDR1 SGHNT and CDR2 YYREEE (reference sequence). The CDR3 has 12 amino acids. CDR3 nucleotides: TGTGCCAGCAGCTCCACTAGAAATACGCAGTATTTT. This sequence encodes CASSSTRNTQYF.

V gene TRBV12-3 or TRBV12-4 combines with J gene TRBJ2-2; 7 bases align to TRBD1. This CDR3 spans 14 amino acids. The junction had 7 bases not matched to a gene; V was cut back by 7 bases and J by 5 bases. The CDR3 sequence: CASILTGLTGELFF. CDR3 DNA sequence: TGTGCCAGCATCTTGACAGGGCTAACCGGGGAGCTGTTTTTT.

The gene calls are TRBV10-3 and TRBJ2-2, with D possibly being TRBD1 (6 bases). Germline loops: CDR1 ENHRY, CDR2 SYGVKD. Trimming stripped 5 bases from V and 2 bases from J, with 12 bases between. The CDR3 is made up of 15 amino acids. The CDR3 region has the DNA TGTGCCATCAGTATGACAGGTGGAAACACCGGGGAGCTGTTTTTT. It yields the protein CAISMTGGNTGELFF.

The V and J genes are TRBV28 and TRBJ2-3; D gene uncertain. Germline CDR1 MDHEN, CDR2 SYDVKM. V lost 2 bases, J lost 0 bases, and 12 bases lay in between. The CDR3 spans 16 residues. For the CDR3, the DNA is TGTGCCAGCAGTTTAGGTAGGGTCCAGAGCACAGATACGCAGTATTTT. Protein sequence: CASSLGRVQSTDTQYF.

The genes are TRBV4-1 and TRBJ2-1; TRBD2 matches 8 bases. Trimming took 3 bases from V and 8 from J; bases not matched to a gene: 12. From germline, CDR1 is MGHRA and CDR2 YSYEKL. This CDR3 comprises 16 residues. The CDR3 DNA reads TGCGCCAGCAGCCAGGAGAGCGGGGGAGTTATCTATGAGCAGTTCTTC. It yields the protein CASSQESGGVIYEQFF.

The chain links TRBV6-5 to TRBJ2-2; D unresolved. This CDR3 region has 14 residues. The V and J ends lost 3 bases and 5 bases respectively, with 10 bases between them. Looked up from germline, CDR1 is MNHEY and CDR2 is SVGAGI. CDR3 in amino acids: CASSYRVDTGELFF. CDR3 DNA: TGTGCCAGCAGTTATAGGGTCGATACCGGGGAGCTGTTTTTT.

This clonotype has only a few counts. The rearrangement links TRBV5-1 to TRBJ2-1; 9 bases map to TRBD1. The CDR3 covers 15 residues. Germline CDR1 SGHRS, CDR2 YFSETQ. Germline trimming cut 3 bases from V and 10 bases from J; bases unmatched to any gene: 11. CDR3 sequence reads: CASSSQNRGQGEQFF. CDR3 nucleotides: TGCGCCAGCAGCTCCCAAAACAGGGGGCAGGGGGAGCAGTTCTTC.

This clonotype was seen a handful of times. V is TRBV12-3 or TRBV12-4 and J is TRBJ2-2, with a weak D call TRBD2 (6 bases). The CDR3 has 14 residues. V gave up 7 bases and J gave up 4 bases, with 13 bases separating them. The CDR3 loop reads CASIYWGGTGELFF. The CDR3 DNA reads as TGTGCCAGCATCTATTGGGGAGGCACCGGGGAGCTGTTTTTT.

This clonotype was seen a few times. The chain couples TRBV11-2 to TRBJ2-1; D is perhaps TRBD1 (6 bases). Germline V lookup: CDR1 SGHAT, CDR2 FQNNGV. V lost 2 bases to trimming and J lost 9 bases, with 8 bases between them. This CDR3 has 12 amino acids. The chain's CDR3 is CASSLRGCEQFF. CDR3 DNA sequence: TGTGCCAGCAGCTTAAGGGGGTGTGAGCAGTTCTTC.

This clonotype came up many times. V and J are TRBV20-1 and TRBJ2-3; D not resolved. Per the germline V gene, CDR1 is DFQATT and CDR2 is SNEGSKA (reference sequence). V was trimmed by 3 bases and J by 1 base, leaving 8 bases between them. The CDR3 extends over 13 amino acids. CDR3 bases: TGCAGTGCTAGTCTAGTGGGCACAGATACGCAGTATTTT. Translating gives CSASLVGTDTQYF.

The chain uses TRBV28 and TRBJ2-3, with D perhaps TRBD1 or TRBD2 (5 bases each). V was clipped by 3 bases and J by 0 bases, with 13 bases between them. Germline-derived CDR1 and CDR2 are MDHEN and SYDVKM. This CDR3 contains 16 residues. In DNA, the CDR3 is TGTGCCAGCAGTTTGGGTGGGGGAGCTAGCACAGATACGCAGTATTTT. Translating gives CASSLGGGASTDTQYF.

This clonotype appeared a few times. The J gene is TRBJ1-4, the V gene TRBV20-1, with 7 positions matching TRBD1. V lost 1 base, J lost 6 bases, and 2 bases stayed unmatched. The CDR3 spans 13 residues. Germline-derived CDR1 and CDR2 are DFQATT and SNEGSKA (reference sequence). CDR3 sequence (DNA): TGCAGTGCTAGAGGGGACAGTTATGAAAAACTGTTTTTT. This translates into CSARGDSYEKLFF.

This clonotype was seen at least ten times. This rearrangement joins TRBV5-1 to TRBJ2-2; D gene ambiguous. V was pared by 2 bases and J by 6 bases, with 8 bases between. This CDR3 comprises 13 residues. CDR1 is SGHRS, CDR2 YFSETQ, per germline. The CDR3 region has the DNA TGCGCCAGCAGCTTAAGTTGGGCCGGGGAGCTGTTTTTT. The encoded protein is CASSLSWAGELFF.

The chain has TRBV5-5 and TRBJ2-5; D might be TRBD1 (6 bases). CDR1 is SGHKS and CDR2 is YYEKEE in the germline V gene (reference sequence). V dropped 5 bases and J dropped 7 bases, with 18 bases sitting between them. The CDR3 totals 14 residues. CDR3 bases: TGTGCCAGCAGACGAGGGACATTGCGAGGGACCCAGTACTTC. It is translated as CASRRGTLRGTQYF.

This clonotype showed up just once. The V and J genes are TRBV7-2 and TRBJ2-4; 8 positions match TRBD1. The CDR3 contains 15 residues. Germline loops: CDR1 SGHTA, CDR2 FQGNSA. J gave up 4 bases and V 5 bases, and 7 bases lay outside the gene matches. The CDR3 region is CASSLQGGGKNIQYF. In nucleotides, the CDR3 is TGTGCCAGCAGCCTACAGGGGGGCGGAAAAAACATTCAGTACTTC.

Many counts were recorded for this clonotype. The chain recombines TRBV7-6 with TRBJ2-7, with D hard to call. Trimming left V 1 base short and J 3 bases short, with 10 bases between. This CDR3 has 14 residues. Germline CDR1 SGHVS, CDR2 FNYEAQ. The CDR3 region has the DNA TGTGCCAGCAGCTTAGGAGGTCAATACTACGAGCAGTACTTC. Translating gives CASSLGGQYYEQYF.

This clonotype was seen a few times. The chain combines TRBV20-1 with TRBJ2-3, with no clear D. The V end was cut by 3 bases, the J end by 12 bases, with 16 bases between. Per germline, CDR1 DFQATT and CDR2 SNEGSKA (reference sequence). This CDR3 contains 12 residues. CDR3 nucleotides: TGCAGTGCTAGTGCAGACATTGGAAGACAGTATTTT. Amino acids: CSASADIGRQYF.